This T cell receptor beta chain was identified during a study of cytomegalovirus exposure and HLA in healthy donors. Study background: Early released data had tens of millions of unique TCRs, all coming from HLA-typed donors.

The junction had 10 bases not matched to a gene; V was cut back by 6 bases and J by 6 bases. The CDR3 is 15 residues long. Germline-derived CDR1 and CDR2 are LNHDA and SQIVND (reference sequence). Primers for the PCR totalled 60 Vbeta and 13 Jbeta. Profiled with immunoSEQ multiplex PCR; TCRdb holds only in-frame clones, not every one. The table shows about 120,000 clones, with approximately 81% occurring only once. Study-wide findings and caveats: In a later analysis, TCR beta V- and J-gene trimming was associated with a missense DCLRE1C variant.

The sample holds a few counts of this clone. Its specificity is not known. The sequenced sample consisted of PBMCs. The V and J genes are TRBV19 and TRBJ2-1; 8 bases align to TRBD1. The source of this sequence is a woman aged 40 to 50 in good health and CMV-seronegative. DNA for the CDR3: TGTGCCAGTAGCCATGCCGGGACAGGCACCAATGAGCAGTTCTTC. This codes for CASSHAGTGTNEQFF.